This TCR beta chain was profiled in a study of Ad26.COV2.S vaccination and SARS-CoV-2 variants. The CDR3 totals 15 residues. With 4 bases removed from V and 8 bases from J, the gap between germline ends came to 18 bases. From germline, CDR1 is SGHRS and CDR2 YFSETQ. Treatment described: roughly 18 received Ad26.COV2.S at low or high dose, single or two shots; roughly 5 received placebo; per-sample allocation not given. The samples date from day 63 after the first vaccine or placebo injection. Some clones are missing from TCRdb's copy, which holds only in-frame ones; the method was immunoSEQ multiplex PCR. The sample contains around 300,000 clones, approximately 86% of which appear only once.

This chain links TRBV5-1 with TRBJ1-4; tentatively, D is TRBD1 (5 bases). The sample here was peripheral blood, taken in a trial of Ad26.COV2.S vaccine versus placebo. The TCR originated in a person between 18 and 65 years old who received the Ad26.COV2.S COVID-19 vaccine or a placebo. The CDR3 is CASSRSPVGQEKLFF. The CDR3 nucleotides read TGCGCCAGCAGCCGGTCTCCTGTGGGGCAAGAAAAACTGTTTTTT.